This is a list of T cell receptor beta chains from one sample in a study of T-cell reconstitution after alpha-beta-depleted transplantation in children. One entry per CDR3 protein results from TCRdb running MiXCR on the PCR reads. The sample consists of fewer than 550,000 distinct CDR3 sequences, about 10% of them appearing once. The sequenced sample was PBMCs, mostly from graft donor cells, obtained 180 days after TCRalphabeta/CD19-depleted stem cell transplant. The receptors come from a female patient between 2 and 15 years old who had a stem cell transplant for aplastic anemia, so the T cells may come from the graft donor. CDR3s include the opening cysteine and the closing phenylalanine or tryptophan. The D gene is left open where the match is weak. Not all rows give a size; the values are once, few, many and, for expanded clones, a class.

V gene,D gene,clone size,J gene,CDR3 protein,CDR3 DNA
TRBV20-1,.,few,TRBJ2-1,CSARFPKGTVWSYNEQFF,TGCAGTGCTAGGTTTCCTAAGGGGACGGTTTGGTCCTACAATGAGCAGTTCTTC
TRBV5-6,.,few,TRBJ2-3,CASSPSAADTQYF,TGTGCCAGCAGCCCCTCGGCCGCAGATACGCAGTATTTT
TRBV28,TRBD1,.,TRBJ1-1,CATLDRDTEAFF,TGTGCCACGCTAGACAGGGACACTGAAGCTTTCTTT
TRBV3-1,TRBD2,.,TRBJ2-4,CASSQDLQRGAKNIQYF,TGTGCCAGCAGCCAAGATCTCCAGCGGGGAGCCAAAAACATTCAGTACTTC
TRBV20-1,.,many,TRBJ1-6,CSARGQDFGNSPLHF,TGCAGTGCTAGAGGCCAGGACTTCGGTAATTCACCCCTCCACTTT
TRBV7-2,.,many,TRBJ2-1,CASSLVGSWYNEQFF,TGTGCCAGCAGCTTAGTTGGGAGTTGGTACAATGAGCAGTTCTTC
TRBV12-3/TRBV12-4,.,many,TRBJ2-7,CASSHGRHEQYF,TGTGCCAGCAGTCACGGGCGGCACGAGCAGTACTTC
TRBV20-1,TRBD2,.,TRBJ2-3,CSLLAGVTDTQYF,TGCAGTCTCCTAGCGGGAGTGACAGATACGCAGTATTTT
TRBV28,TRBD1,few,TRBJ2-7,CASSKPGQGTYEQYF,TGTGCCAGCAGTAAGCCCGGACAGGGAACCTACGAGCAGTACTTC
TRBV20-1,TRBD1,.,TRBJ2-3,CSASSRGRGDTQYF,TGCAGTGCTAGCAGCAGGGGGCGGGGAGATACGCAGTATTTT
TRBV6-2/TRBV6-3,TRBD2,once,TRBJ2-5,CASSPRGEALETQYF,TGTGCCAGCAGCCCCCGGGGGGAGGCTCTAGAGACCCAGTACTTC
TRBV5-1,.,few,TRBJ1-2,CASSLDPGRYGGYTF,TGCGCCAGCAGCTTGGACCCCGGCAGGTATGGAGGCTACACCTTC
TRBV4-3,.,few,TRBJ2-1,CASSQDIGNEQFF,TGCGCCAGCAGCCAAGATATTGGCAATGAGCAGTTCTTC
TRBV15,.,.,TRBJ1-1,CATSRDSTEAFF,TGTGCCACCAGCAGAGACTCCACTGAAGCTTTCTTT
TRBV4-2,.,once,TRBJ2-1,CASSPRTNMNSYNEQFF,TGTGCCAGCAGCCCTAGGACCAACATGAACTCCTACAATGAGCAGTTCTTC
TRBV9,TRBD2,.,TRBJ2-1,CASSVATGLSGATPEQFF,TGTGCCAGCAGCGTAGCTACTGGACTGAGCGGGGCGACACCTGAGCAGTTCTTC
TRBV20-1,.,once,TRBJ1-5,CSARIWESQPQHF,TGCAGTGCTAGGATCTGGGAAAGTCAGCCCCAGCATTTT
TRBV28,TRBD1,.,TRBJ1-6,CASGDRGIHNSPLHF,TGTGCCAGCGGGGACAGGGGGATCCATAATTCACCCCTCCACTTT
TRBV11-2,.,.,TRBJ2-3,CASSPPVVRSLSADTQYF,TGTGCCAGCAGCCCGCCAGTGGTCCGGTCCCTATCGGCAGATACGCAGTATTTT
TRBV15,.,.,TRBJ2-1,CATSRPPRRTYNEQFF,TGTGCCACCAGCAGACCTCCACGGAGGACCTACAATGAGCAGTTCTTC
TRBV7-9,.,few,TRBJ2-7,CASSYFYEQYF,TGTGCCAGCTCATACTTCTACGAGCAGTACTTC
TRBV20-1,TRBD1,many,TRBJ1-5,CSARYQGAQPQHF,TGCAGTGCTAGATATCAGGGGGCCCAGCCCCAGCATTTT
TRBV7-8,.,.,TRBJ2-1,CASSLDVGPSYNEQFF,TGTGCCAGCAGCTTAGACGTGGGGCCTTCCTACAATGAGCAGTTCTTC
TRBV6-1,TRBD1,few,TRBJ1-2,CASSSGGLQGGYGYTF,TGTGCCAGCAGCTCAGGAGGCTTACAGGGGGGCTATGGCTACACCTTC
TRBV6-5,.,few,TRBJ1-1,CASNGGRGAFF,TGTGCCAGCAACGGGGGGCGCGGAGCTTTCTTT
TRBV18,.,few,TRBJ1-1,CASSTGVGVSTEAFF,TGTGCCAGCTCAACGGGAGTGGGGGTTAGCACTGAAGCTTTCTTT
TRBV7-2,.,.,TRBJ1-1,CASSLEGRVNTEAFF,TGTGCCAGCAGCTTAGAGGGACGGGTGAACACTGAAGCTTTCTTT
TRBV27,.,.,TRBJ1-1,CASSFEPNTEAFF,TGTGCCAGCAGTTTCGAGCCCAACACTGAAGCTTTCTTT
TRBV6-1,.,few,TRBJ1-5,CASSGSGGRYPHQPQHF,TGTGCCAGCAGTGGAAGCGGGGGGCGATACCCCCATCAGCCCCAGCATTTT
TRBV7-9,.,few,TRBJ2-3,CASQARGGHTDTQYF,TGTGCCAGCCAAGCCAGGGGGGGACACACAGATACGCAGTATTTT
TRBV11-2,TRBD2,.,TRBJ2-5,CASSAGASGIQETQYF,TGTGCCAGCAGCGCAGGGGCTAGCGGGATTCAAGAGACCCAGTACTTC
TRBV7-6,.,.,TRBJ2-1,CASSLAHLSGFPYNEQFF,TGTGCCAGCAGCTTAGCGCATCTTTCAGGGTTCCCCTACAATGAGCAGTTCTTC
TRBV24-1,TRBD2,.,TRBJ2-5,CATSDLRSGNQETQYF,TGTGCCACCAGTGATCTCCGGAGCGGGAACCAAGAGACCCAGTACTTC
TRBV10-3,.,.,TRBJ1-5,CATGGEWGKKKPQHF,TGTGCCACGGGGGGGGAATGGGGGAAGAAAAAGCCCCAGCATTTT
TRBV3-1,.,few,TRBJ2-1,CASSLARGLSYNEQFF,TGTGCCAGCAGCTTGGCCAGGGGCCTCTCCTACAATGAGCAGTTCTTC
TRBV6-4,.,.,TRBJ1-2,CGTSDFEWGGYTF,TGTGGCACCAGTGATTTCGAGTGGGGTGGCTACACCTTC
TRBV15,.,many,TRBJ1-1,CATSSYTEAFF,TGTGCCACCAGCAGTTACACTGAAGCTTTCTTT
TRBV6-5,TRBD2,.,TRBJ2-1,CASSSGLAANEQFF,TGTGCCAGCAGTTCGGGACTAGCGGCTAATGAGCAGTTCTTC
TRBV12-3/TRBV12-4,TRBD2,few,TRBJ2-5,CASRKAGASQETQYF,TGTGCCAGCAGGAAGGCGGGAGCGAGCCAAGAGACCCAGTACTTC
TRBV7-9,.,.,TRBJ2-3,CASSLFGQITDTQYF,TGTGCCAGCAGCTTATTTGGGCAGATCACAGATACGCAGTATTTT
TRBV7-9,.,few,TRBJ1-2,CASSLVPAEDYGYTF,TGTGCCAGCAGCTTAGTGCCGGCGGAGGACTATGGCTACACCTTC
TRBV19,TRBD1,few,TRBJ1-4,CASRDRGWDEKLFF,TGTGCCAGCAGGGACAGGGGCTGGGATGAAAAACTGTTTTTT
TRBV29-1,.,many,TRBJ1-6,CSVAREINSPLHF,TGCAGCGTCGCTCGGGAAATTAATTCACCCCTCCACTTT
TRBV7-9,TRBD2,few,TRBJ2-3,CASSPIAGSKDTQYF,TGTGCCAGCAGCCCTATAGCGGGATCGAAAGATACGCAGTATTTT
TRBV5-6,.,.,TRBJ2-4,CASSLGAAQNIQYF,TGTGCCAGCAGCCTGGGGGCTGCCCAGAACATTCAGTACTTC
TRBV4-3,.,.,TRBJ2-3,CASSHDEPRGPDTQYF,TGCGCCAGCAGCCATGACGAACCTCGGGGGCCAGATACGCAGTATTTT
TRBV28,TRBD1,.,TRBJ2-7,CASSYPGTATYEQYF,TGTGCCAGCAGTTACCCCGGGACAGCAACCTACGAGCAGTACTTC
TRBV6-1,TRBD1,.,TRBJ1-1,CASSPRDRVLNTEAFF,TGTGCCAGCAGTCCCCGGGACAGGGTCTTGAACACTGAAGCTTTCTTT
TRBV5-1,.,few,TRBJ2-1,CASSRDTIEQFF,TGCGCCAGCAGCCGCGACACAATTGAGCAGTTCTTC
TRBV7-2,.,.,TRBJ1-2,CASSLITSPNYGYTF,TGTGCCAGCAGCTTAATCACCAGTCCTAACTATGGCTACACCTTC
TRBV12-5,.,.,TRBJ1-2,CASGLETSYGYTF,TGTGCTAGTGGTTTGGAGACGAGCTATGGCTACACCTTC
TRBV5-1,.,many,TRBJ1-1,CASSLQGFTEAFF,TGCGCCAGCAGCTTGCAGGGGTTCACTGAAGCTTTCTTT
TRBV29-1,TRBD1,.,TRBJ1-1,CSVQGQGSPEAFF,TGCAGCGTTCAGGGACAGGGGTCCCCTGAAGCTTTCTTT
TRBV7-2,.,few,TRBJ2-7,CASSSDARRTYEQYF,TGTGCCAGCAGTTCGGACGCCCGAAGGACCTACGAGCAGTACTTC
TRBV2,TRBD1,.,TRBJ2-5,CATNSPHTGGIGQETQYF,TGTGCCACCAACTCCCCTCACACAGGGGGCATCGGTCAAGAGACCCAGTACTTC
TRBV7-9,TRBD2,few,TRBJ2-1,CASSLWTSSYNEQFF,TGTGCCAGCAGCTTGTGGACTAGCTCCTACAATGAGCAGTTCTTC
TRBV7-2,TRBD2,few,TRBJ2-1,CASSSSGTSRNEQFF,TGTGCCAGCAGCAGTTCCGGGACTAGCAGGAATGAGCAGTTCTTC
TRBV20-1,TRBD2,few,TRBJ2-1,CSAKGGLAGWMESYNEQFF,TGCAGTGCCAAGGGGGGACTAGCGGGATGGATGGAGTCCTACAATGAGCAGTTCTTC
TRBV6-5,TRBD2,many,TRBJ2-2,CASSYRRGEELFF,TGTGCCAGCAGTTACAGGCGGGGGGAGGAGCTGTTTTTT
TRBV7-9,TRBD2,.,TRBJ2-1,CASSPSGRQGHEQFF,TGTGCCAGCAGCCCAAGCGGGAGGCAGGGGCATGAGCAGTTCTTC